The source of this TCR beta chain is a study of shared clonotypes between healthy human individuals. Across the study: The study used three CD4 naive, three CD4 memory, two CD8 naive and one CD8 memory plate per donor.

Comments on this clone: Other nucleotide sequences from this sample produce the same CDR3.

The assay was immunoSEQ multiplex PCR, and TCRdb's table has in-frame clones only and misses some. The sample consists of some 2,500,000 clones, 93% of them appearing once. The source of this sequence is a young man in good health. Some clones in this sample may be carry-over from other donors' samples. Sequencing was done on a sample of naive CD4+ T cells from PBMCs. Subset defined: CD45RA+ positively selected.

The CDR3 here is CASRRTGSYEQYF. The CDR3 DNA is TGTGCCAGCAGGAGGACGGGTTCCTACGAGCAGTACTTC. V and J are TRBV28 and TRBJ2-7; D uncertain. CDR1 is MDHEN and CDR2 is SYDVKM in the germline V gene. This CDR3 is built from 13 residues. V was clipped by 6 bases and J by 1 base, with 10 bases between them.